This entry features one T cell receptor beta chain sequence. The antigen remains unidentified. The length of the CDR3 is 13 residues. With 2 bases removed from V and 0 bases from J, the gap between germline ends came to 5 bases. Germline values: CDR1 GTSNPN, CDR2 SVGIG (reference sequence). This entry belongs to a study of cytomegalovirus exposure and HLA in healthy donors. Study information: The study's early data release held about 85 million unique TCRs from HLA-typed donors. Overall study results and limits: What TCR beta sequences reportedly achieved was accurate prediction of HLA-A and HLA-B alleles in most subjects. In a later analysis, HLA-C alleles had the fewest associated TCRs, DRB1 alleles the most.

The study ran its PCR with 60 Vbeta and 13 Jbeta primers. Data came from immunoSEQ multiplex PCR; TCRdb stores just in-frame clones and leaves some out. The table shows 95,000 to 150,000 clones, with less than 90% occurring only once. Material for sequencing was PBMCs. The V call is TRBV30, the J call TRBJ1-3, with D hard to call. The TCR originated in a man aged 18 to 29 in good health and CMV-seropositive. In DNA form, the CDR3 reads TGTGCCTGGAGTCTAAACTCTGGAAACACCATATATTTT. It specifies CAWSLNSGNTIYF.